This is a list of T cell receptor beta chains from one sample in a study of blood T cell repertoires in COVID-19. Sequenced by immunoSEQ multiplex PCR; TCRdb stores in-frame clones only, minus some. The repertoire includes some 210,000 clones, over 75% of them detected once, and around 4.7% sits in the top ten. The sequenced sample consisted of PBMCs or T cells enriched from blood (not recorded which). Source of these receptors: a man younger than 40 with acute COVID-19. The CDR3 runs from the conserved cysteine through the conserved F or W. The order of the fields is J gene, V gene, D gene, clone size, CDR3 protein, CDR3 DNA. The D gene is left open where the match is weak. The size entry is marked missing in some rows and otherwise reads once, few, many or a size class.

TRBJ1-3 | TRBV6-5 | . | once | CASSFSGSGNTIYF | TGTGCCAGCAGCTTCAGCGGGTCTGGAAACACCATATATTTT
TRBJ1-6 | TRBV27 | TRBD1 | . | CASSSGQGNYSPLHF | TGTGCCAGCAGTTCAGGACAGGGTAATTATTCACCCCTCCACTTT
TRBJ2-5 | TRBV5-1 | TRBD2 | . | CASSPIAGGETQYF | TGCGCCAGCAGCCCAATAGCGGGGGGAGAGACCCAGTACTTC
TRBJ2-1 | TRBV14 | TRBD2 | once | CASSQEYWLAGGSYNEQFF | TGTGCCAGCAGCCAAGAATATTGGCTAGCGGGGGGTTCCTACAATGAGCAGTTCTTC
TRBJ2-7 | TRBV4-1 | . | few | CASSPREGAPYEQYF | TGCGCCAGCAGCCCTCGTGAGGGTGCGCCCTACGAGCAGTACTTC
TRBJ1-2 | TRBV7-9 | TRBD1 | . | CASSFPGQANYGYTF | TGTGCCAGCAGCTTCCCAGGACAGGCGAACTATGGCTACACCTTC
TRBJ2-3 | TRBV5-1 | TRBD1 | . | CASSLAGTGGMDTQYF | TGCGCCAGCAGCTTGGCCGGGACAGGGGGCATGGATACGCAGTATTTT
TRBJ1-6 | TRBV19 | . | . | CASKAEPNNSPLHF | TGTGCCAGTAAAGCGGAGCCGAATAATTCACCCCTCCACTTT
TRBJ2-7 | TRBV12-5 | TRBD2 | . | CASALEVAGLNPYEQYF | TGTGCTAGTGCCCTGGAGGTAGCGGGGCTCAATCCCTACGAGCAGTACTTC
TRBJ1-6 | TRBV19 | TRBD1 | few | CASRMGTGDSPLHF | TGTGCCAGTCGGATGGGGACAGGGGATTCACCCCTCCACTTT
TRBJ2-3 | TRBV9 | TRBD2 | . | CASSSAGVDTQYF | TGTGCCAGCAGCTCGGCGGGGGTCGATACGCAGTATTTT
TRBJ2-2 | TRBV29-1 | . | many | CSVSRTGIFGELFF | TGCAGCGTCTCCCGGACGGGGATCTTCGGGGAGCTGTTTTTT
TRBJ2-2 | TRBV5-4 | . | . | CASSPAGRATGELFF | TGTGCCAGCAGCCCAGCCGGGCGGGCAACCGGGGAGCTGTTTTTT
TRBJ2-3 | TRBV9 | TRBD2 | . | CASARGGSSTDTQYF | TGTGCCAGCGCCCGCGGGGGATCTAGCACAGATACGCAGTATTTT
TRBJ1-1 | TRBV5-1 | TRBD1 | . | CASSSGTGLNTEAFF | TGCGCCAGCAGCTCCGGGACAGGACTGAACACTGAAGCTTTCTTT
TRBJ1-5 | TRBV18 | . | . | CASSPGTQGNQPQHF | TGTGCCAGCTCACCCGGGACACAGGGCAATCAGCCCCAGCATTTT
TRBJ2-2 | TRBV2 | TRBD1 | . | CASRTDRANTGELFF | TGTGCCAGCAGAACTGACAGGGCCAACACCGGGGAGCTGTTTTTT
TRBJ1-3 | TRBV6-5 | . | . | CASTQGTAGNTIYF | TGTGCCAGCACTCAGGGAACGGCTGGAAACACCATATATTTT
TRBJ1-2 | TRBV18 | . | . | CASSPPDSRYGYTF | TGTGCCAGCTCACCACCGGACAGCCGCTATGGCTACACCTTC
TRBJ2-5 | TRBV28 | TRBD2 | . | CASSLSLGLGSMETQYF | TGTGCCAGCAGTTTATCCCTTGGACTAGGATCTATGGAGACCCAGTACTTC
TRBJ2-7 | TRBV15 | . | . | CATSRGTYEQYF | TGTGCCACCAGCCGCGGTACCTACGAGCAGTACTTC
TRBJ2-1 | TRBV27 | TRBD1 | . | CASSIQGALNYNEQFF | TGTGCCAGCAGTATCCAGGGGGCGTTAAACTACAATGAGCAGTTCTTC
TRBJ2-2 | TRBV11-1 | . | few | CASSATRNGELFF | TGTGCCAGCAGTGCGACTAGAAACGGGGAGCTGTTTTTT
TRBJ1-3 | TRBV9 | . | . | CASSVGQGGLSGNTIYF | TGTGCCAGCAGCGTAGGCCAGGGAGGGTTATCCGGAAACACCATATATTTT
TRBJ2-3 | TRBV5-1 | TRBD2 | . | CATGGTSEGTQYF | TGCGCCACCGGAGGGACTAGTGAGGGGACGCAGTATTTT
TRBJ2-5 | TRBV5-6 | . | . | CASSFTASGTQYF | TGTGCCAGCAGCTTTACAGCGAGCGGGACCCAGTACTTC
TRBJ1-1 | TRBV5-1 | . | . | CASSLESVAFF | TGCGCCAGCAGCTTGGAGTCGGTAGCTTTCTTT
TRBJ1-1 | TRBV30 | . | few | CAWTTPKGRVKNTEAFF | TGTGCCTGGACCACCCCTAAGGGCAGGGTTAAGAACACTGAAGCTTTCTTT
TRBJ2-2 | TRBV6-5 | . | . | CASSHNIRSGELFF | TGTGCCAGCAGTCACAATATCCGATCCGGGGAGCTGTTTTTT
TRBJ2-7 | TRBV7-6 | TRBD1 | . | CASSWAQGNEQYF | TGTGCCAGCAGCTGGGCACAGGGGAACGAGCAGTACTTC
TRBJ1-2 | TRBV30 | TRBD1 | . | CAWRPTGTGAYGYTF | TGTGCCTGGAGACCAACCGGGACAGGGGCCTATGGCTACACCTTC
TRBJ1-2 | TRBV6-6 | . | . | CASSYTLLSYGYTF | TGTGCCAGCAGTTACACCCTACTTTCCTATGGCTACACCTTC
TRBJ2-5 | TRBV30 | TRBD2 | once | CAWSPTSGGLWQETQYF | TGTGCCTGGAGTCCTACTAGCGGGGGGCTCTGGCAAGAGACCCAGTACTTC
TRBJ2-2 | TRBV5-1 | . | . | CASSLVRGNTGELFF | TGCGCCAGCAGCTTGGTTAGAGGGAACACCGGGGAGCTGTTTTTT
TRBJ2-3 | TRBV27 | TRBD2 | . | CASSLGLAGGTDTQYF | TGTGCCAGCAGTCTGGGACTAGCGGGGGGCACAGATACGCAGTATTTT
TRBJ2-5 | TRBV7-3 | TRBD2 | once | CASSLKAPAGGLKAWETQYF | TGTGCCAGCAGCTTAAAAGCCCCAGCGGGGGGGCTCAAGGCTTGGGAGACCCAGTACTTC
TRBJ1-2 | TRBV30 | TRBD1 | . | CALEDRGRNGYTF | TGTGCCCTTGAGGACAGGGGCAGGAATGGCTACACCTTC
TRBJ2-1 | TRBV11-2 | TRBD1 | . | CASSSPGTGWAEQFF | TGTGCCAGCAGCTCCCCCGGGACAGGGTGGGCTGAGCAGTTCTTC
TRBJ2-6 | TRBV27 | . | . | CASSLSASGANVLTF | TGTGCCAGCAGTTTATCGGCTTCTGGGGCCAACGTCCTGACTTTC
TRBJ1-2 | TRBV6-4 | . | . | CAGPYDLNNYGYTF | TGTGCCGGGCCGTACGATCTAAATAACTATGGCTACACCTTC
TRBJ2-7 | TRBV3-1/TRBV3-2 | . | . | CASSPGPSSYEQYF | TGTGCCAGCAGCCCCGGTCCGAGCTCCTACGAGCAGTACTTC
TRBJ2-7 | TRBV6-5 | TRBD2 | many | CACSSGSGAYEQYF | TGTGCATGTTCATCGGGTAGCGGGGCCTACGAGCAGTACTTC
TRBJ2-3 | TRBV2 | TRBD1 | . | CASNGQASTDTQYF | TGTGCCAGCAATGGACAGGCTAGCACAGATACGCAGTATTTT
TRBJ2-3 | TRBV7-5 | . | . | CVRSLGLVWQDTQYF | TGTGTCAGAAGCCTGGGACTAGTTTGGCAAGATACGCAGTATTTT
TRBJ2-7 | TRBV29-1 | . | . | CSVEGGHEQYF | TGCAGCGTTGAAGGGGGCCACGAGCAGTACTTC
TRBJ2-3 | TRBV5-4 | TRBD2 | . | CASSLGPSGDTDTQYF | TGTGCCAGCAGCTTGGGACCTAGCGGGGACACAGATACGCAGTATTTT